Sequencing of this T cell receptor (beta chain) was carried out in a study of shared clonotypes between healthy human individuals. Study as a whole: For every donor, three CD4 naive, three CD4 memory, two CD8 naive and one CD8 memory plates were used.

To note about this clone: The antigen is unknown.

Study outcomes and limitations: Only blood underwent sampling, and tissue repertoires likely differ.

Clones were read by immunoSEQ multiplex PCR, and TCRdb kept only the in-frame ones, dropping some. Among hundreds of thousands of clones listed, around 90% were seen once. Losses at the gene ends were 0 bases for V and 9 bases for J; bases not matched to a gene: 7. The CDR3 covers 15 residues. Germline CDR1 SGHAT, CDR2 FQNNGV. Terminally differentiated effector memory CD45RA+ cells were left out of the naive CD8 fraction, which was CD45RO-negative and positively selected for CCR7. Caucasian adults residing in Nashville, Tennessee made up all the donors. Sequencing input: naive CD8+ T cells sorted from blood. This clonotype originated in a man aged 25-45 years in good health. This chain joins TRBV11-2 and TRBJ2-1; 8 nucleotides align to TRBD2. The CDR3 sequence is CASSLEPAGALEQFF. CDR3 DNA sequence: TGTGCCAGCAGCTTAGAACCAGCGGGAGCTCTTGAGCAGTTCTTC.